These 23 T cell receptor beta chains share one sample of origin, sequenced in a study of OX40 agonist ivuxolimab in advanced cancers. Measured with immunoSEQ multiplex PCR; TCRdb has only the in-frame clones, and not every one. Among tens of thousands of clones listed, around 79% were seen once. Sequences were derived from CD4+ or CD8+ T cells sorted from blood, sampled in a trial of the OX40 agonist ivuxolimab. These receptors all come from an adult with an advanced solid tumor such as melanoma, head and neck, liver or kidney cancer.

V and J are TRBV30 and TRBJ2-5; D might be TRBD2 (5 bases). There are 14 residues in the CDR3. The germline CDR1 and CDR2 sequences are GTSNPN and SVGIG (reference sequence). Trimming took 0 bases from V and 2 from J, leaving 10 bases between them. The CDR3 spells CAWSVQAEQETQYF. The CDR3, as DNA: TGTGCCTGGAGTGTACAAGCGGAACAAGAGACCCAGTACTTC.

The J gene is TRBJ2-2, the V gene TRBV5-1, with TRBD1 matching 8 bases. This CDR3 has 16 residues. CDR1 SGHRS and CDR2 YFSETQ come from the germline V gene. The V gene end was trimmed by 6 bases and the J gene end by 1 base; junction bases not matched to a gene: 8. The CDR3 spells CASTPRTGMNTGELFF. The DNA of the CDR3 is TGCGCCAGCACCCCCCGGACAGGGATGAACACCGGGGAGCTGTTTTTT.

This chain connects TRBV5-5 to TRBJ2-3, with unresolved D. The CDR3 runs 12 residues. In germline, CDR1 is SGHKS, CDR2 YYEKEE (reference sequence). V was shortened by 3 bases and J by 0 bases, with 2 bases between the two germline ends. This CDR3 is CASSSSTDTQYF. CDR3 coding DNA: TGTGCCAGCAGCTCTAGCACAGATACGCAGTATTTT. Full variable domain (rest looked up from reference TRBV5-5 and TRBJ2-3): DAGVTQSPTHLIKTRGQQVTLRCSPISGHKSVSWYQQVLGQGPQFIFQYYEKEERGRGNFPDRFSARQFPNYSSELNVNALLLGDSALYLCASSSSTDTQYFGPGTRLTVL.

The chain uses TRBV7-6 and TRBJ1-6; D gene ambiguous. V was pared by 3 bases and J by 10 bases, with 13 bases between. CDR3 size: 14 residues. In germline, CDR1 is SGHVS, CDR2 FNYEAQ. The DNA for the CDR3 is TGTGCCAGCAGCTTTAACGTCTTCGGGTCACCCCTCCACTTT. Encoded protein: CASSFNVFGSPLHF.

The genes are TRBV11-2 and TRBJ2-4, with TRBD2 matching over 7 bases. Germline CDR1 and CDR2: SGHAT and FQNNGV. V lost 5 bases and J lost 8; bases outside the gene matches: 12. This CDR3 is 15 amino acids long. The CDR3 DNA reads TGTGCCAGCAGCACCCTGGGCCCGAGCGGGGACATTCAGTACTTC. Translation: CASSTLGPSGDIQYF. Combining the CDR3 with reference TRBV11-2 and TRBJ2-4 gives the whole variable domain EAGVAQSPRYKIIEKRQSVAFWCNPISGHATLYWYQQILGQGPKLLIQFQNNGVVDDSQLPKDRFSAERLKGVDSTLKIQPAKLEDSAVYLCASSTLGPSGDIQYFGAGTRLSVL.

The J gene is TRBJ2-7, the V gene TRBV4-1; 10 nucleotides match TRBD1. The germline V gene encodes CDR1 MGHRA and CDR2 YSYEKL. Germline trimming cut 2 bases from V and 4 bases from J; bases unmatched to any gene: 5. This CDR3 is built from 15 residues. Here the CDR3 DNA reads TGCGCCAGCAGCCAATCCGGGACAGGGGCGTACGAGCAGTACTTC. Its translation: CASSQSGTGAYEQYF.

This rearrangement joins TRBV7-9 to TRBJ2-1; TRBD2 agrees at 8 bases. J gave up 7 bases and V 5 bases, and 7 bases lay outside the gene matches. Germline assignment: CDR1 SEHNR and CDR2 FQNEAQ (reference sequence). The CDR3 totals 14 residues. CDR3 nucleotides: TGTGCCAGCAGCCAAACGGGGGGGCGGAATGAGCAGTTCTTC. Its protein product is CASSQTGGRNEQFF.

The CDR3, as DNA: TGTGCCAGCAGTCGATCGCGGGAGCCCACAGATACGCAGTATTTT. This gives the protein CASSRSREPTDTQYF. V usage is TRBV6-5 and J usage is TRBJ2-3; 7 positions agree with TRBD2. The CDR3 is 15 residues long. Losses at the gene ends were 5 bases for V and 2 bases for J; bases not matched to a gene: 7. CDR1 MNHEY and CDR2 SVGAGI come from the germline V gene.

The chain links TRBV9 to TRBJ2-1, with 12 bases matching TRBD2. V was pared by 0 bases and J by 7 bases, with 17 bases of the junction left unmatched. The germline V gene encodes CDR1 SGDLS and CDR2 YYNGEE. The CDR3 length is 20 residues. The CDR3, as DNA: TGTGCCAGCAGCGTAGCTACTGGGTGGCTAGCGGGAGGGCCGGGGAATGAGCAGTTCTTC. Amino acid sequence: CASSVATGWLAGGPGNEQFF.

The V call is TRBV13, the J call TRBJ1-1; D not certain. CDR1 is PRHDT and CDR2 is FYEKMQ in the germline V gene (reference sequence). This CDR3 contains 14 residues. Trimming stripped 2 bases from V and 0 bases from J, with 7 bases between. The CDR3 DNA reads TGTGCCAGCAGCTTAAAGGGATTGAACACTGAAGCTTTCTTT. Its translation is CASSLKGLNTEAFF.

This clone was recorded once. The J gene is TRBJ2-7, the V gene TRBV9; the D gene could be TRBD1 or TRBD2 (5 bases each). V gave up 0 bases and J gave up 3 bases, with 13 bases separating them. From germline, CDR1 is SGDLS and CDR2 YYNGEE. The CDR3 sequence is 15 residues long. CDR3 sequence (DNA): TGTGCCAGCAGCGTAGCTGGGGGAGTCAACTACGAGCAGTACTTC. Its protein is CASSVAGGVNYEQYF.

The V and J genes are TRBV11-2 and TRBJ2-1; 8 bases are a match to TRBD2. This CDR3 spans 19 amino acids. Germline assignment: CDR1 SGHAT and CDR2 FQNNGV. The V segment lost 1 base and the J segment 0 bases; nucleotides outside the gene matches: 11. DNA of the CDR3: TGTGCCAGCAGCTTAGCTCCGGTCGGGACTAGAAGCTCCTACAATGAGCAGTTCTTC. This sequence encodes CASSLAPVGTRSSYNEQFF.

This clone has a handful of counts. This chain connects TRBV2 to TRBJ2-4; TRBD2 aligns across 9 bases. CDR1 and CDR2 from the germline V gene are SNHLY and FYNNEI. The CDR3 is 15 amino acids. V lost 7 bases, J lost 5 bases, and 9 bases stayed unmatched. The CDR3 nucleotides read TGTGCCAGCACCCACCCCGTAGCGGGGGAAAACATTCAGTACTTC. The encoded protein is CASTHPVAGENIQYF.

The rearrangement joins TRBV11-3 to TRBJ2-1; D perhaps matches TRBD1 (5 bases). This CDR3 has 14 amino acids. The V gene's germline CDR1 is SGHNT and CDR2 YENEEA. V gave up 5 bases and J gave up 4 bases, with 12 bases separating them. The CDR3 bases are TGTGCCAGCAGCACGGCTGGGGCTTACAATGAGCAGTTCTTC. Amino acids: CASSTAGAYNEQFF.

The genes are TRBV6-1 and TRBJ1-2; no clear D. CDR3 length: 12 residues. The germline CDR1 and CDR2 sequences are MNHNS and SASEGT. Trimming removed 2 bases at V and 7 bases at J, with 8 bases between. The CDR3 region is CASSETLGGYTF. The CDR3 region has the DNA TGTGCCAGCAGTGAAACTCTAGGTGGCTACACCTTC.

The CDR3 here is CASSLARIGAGGKNTEAFF. For the CDR3, the DNA is TGTGCCAGCAGCTTAGCGAGGATTGGGGCAGGCGGAAAAAACACTGAAGCTTTCTTT. The chain combines TRBV7-8 with TRBJ1-1; D is possibly TRBD1 (5 bases). The germline V and J ends were trimmed by 0 bases and 2 bases, with 22 bases remaining between them. Germline-derived CDR1 and CDR2 are SGHVS and FQNEAQ. This CDR3 is built from 19 residues.

The chain links TRBV4-1 to TRBJ2-7; 9 bases fit TRBD1. The CDR3 extends over 16 amino acids. After removal of 2 bases from V and 7 bases from J, the junction contained 12 bases not matched to a gene. CDR1 MGHRA and CDR2 YSYEKL come from the germline V gene. Here the CDR3 reads CASSQQQGAVSGEQYF. The CDR3 DNA sequence: TGCGCCAGCAGCCAACAACAGGGGGCGGTCTCGGGAGAGCAGTACTTC.

The chain has TRBV28 and TRBJ2-5; 7 nucleotides line up with TRBD1. V lost 3 bases to trimming and J lost 11 bases; unmatched junction nucleotides: 18. Germline CDR1 MDHEN, CDR2 SYDVKM. CDR3 length: 16 amino acids. In nucleotides, the CDR3 is TGTGCCAGCAGTTTGGGGACAGAGCCCTTACTTTTAGAGCAGTACTTC. It yields the protein CASSLGTEPLLLEQYF.

This rearrangement joins TRBV27 to TRBJ2-1; D gene ambiguous. This CDR3 has 15 residues. CDR1 is MNHEY, CDR2 SMNVEV, per germline (reference sequence). Trimming removed 2 bases at V and 9 bases at J, with 17 bases between. CDR3 sequence (DNA): TGTGCCAGCAGTTTAGGTCCCTCGCTAAGAAGTGAGCAGTTCTTC. Translation gives CASSLGPSLRSEQFF.

There are a few counts of this clone. The J gene is TRBJ2-7, the V gene TRBV4-1; unclear D gene. V lost 4 bases and J lost 3, with 10 bases in between. CDR1 is MGHRA and CDR2 is YSYEKL in the germline V gene. The CDR3 runs to 13 residues. The CDR3, as DNA: TGCGCCAGCAGCCGGGTCCTCTTCTACGAGCAGTACTTC. It specifies CASSRVLFYEQYF.

The chain couples TRBV28 to TRBJ2-1, with D maybe TRBD1 (6 bases). Looked up from germline, CDR1 is MDHEN and CDR2 is SYDVKM. The length of the CDR3 is 14 residues. Trimming cost V 5 bases and J 4 bases, with 12 bases left between them. The CDR3 loop reads CASSPARGYNEQFF. The DNA for the CDR3 is TGTGCCAGCAGTCCGGCTAGGGGGTACAATGAGCAGTTCTTC. Full variable domain (outside the CDR3, taken from reference TRBV28 and TRBJ2-1): DVKVTQSSRYLVKRTGEKVFLECVQDMDHENMFWYRQDPGLGLRLIYFSYDVKMKEKGDIPEGYSVSREKKERFSLILESASTNQTSMYLCASSPARGYNEQFFGPGTRLTVL.

This clone was seen a single time. This chain connects TRBV5-5 to TRBJ1-4; D is possibly TRBD1 (6 bases). Germline V gene lookup returns CDR1 SGHKS and CDR2 YYEKEE (reference sequence). The CDR3 contains 15 residues. V was pared by 1 base and J by 4 bases, with 11 bases between. The CDR3 is CASSLRIQGNEKLFF. The CDR3 nucleotides are TGTGCCAGCAGCTTGCGTATACAGGGTAATGAAAAACTGTTTTTT.

The genes are TRBV27 and TRBJ2-7; D is unclear. The germline gives CDR1 MNHEY, CDR2 SMNVEV (reference sequence). This CDR3 spans 13 amino acids. Trimming shortened V by 3 bases and J by 0 bases, and 6 bases separated the two germline ends. The CDR3 here is CASSFSSSYEQYF. CDR3 in DNA: TGTGCCAGCAGTTTTTCCAGCTCCTACGAGCAGTACTTC.